Below are 28 T cell receptor beta chains sequenced from a single sample in a study of monozygotic twins with inflammatory bowel disease. For each CDR3 protein, TCRdb gives one entry from its re-call of the 5' RACE reads, without DNA. The specimen's table records over 200,000 distinct CDR3 sequences. The sample was blood. The receptor source for this set is a human donor with ulcerative colitis or Crohn's disease, or a healthy co-twin of an affected twin (not recorded which).

V and J are TRBV5-1 and TRBJ2-3; the D call of TRBD1 rests on TCRdb alone, since no DNA is present to check it. The CDR3 sequence is 16 residues long. Germline lookup yields CDR1 SGHRS and CDR2 YFSETQ. CDR3 residues: CASSSRPGQVVDTQYF.

The V and J genes are TRBV10-3 and TRBJ1-1; TCRdb reports TRBD1, a call that lacks DNA to check it against. This CDR3 spans 14 amino acids. Germline loops: CDR1 ENHRY, CDR2 SYGVKD. This chain's CDR3 is CASDPLGENTEAFF.

The chain uses TRBV29-1 and TRBJ1-2; the D gene TCRdb calls, TRBD1, cannot be checked with no DNA. The CDR3 has 12 residues. CDR1 and CDR2 (germline): SQVTM, ANQGSEA. The CDR3 is CSVATGKDGYTF.

V and J are TRBV20-1 and TRBJ2-3; TCRdb's D call of TRBD2 is untestable without DNA. CDR1 is DFQATT, CDR2 SNEGSKA, per germline (reference sequence). The CDR3 sequence is 15 residues long. CDR3 region: CSAKGGGALGDTQYF.

The rearrangement links TRBV7-9 to TRBJ2-7; TCRdb's D call, TRBD1, is unchecked because there is no DNA. CDR1 is SEHNR and CDR2 is FQNEAQ in the germline V gene (reference sequence). CDR3 length: 15 amino acids. CDR3 sequence: CASSPGTRPLYEQYF.

The V call is TRBV3-1, the J call TRBJ2-7; there is no DNA to check the TCRdb D call of TRBD1. This CDR3 has 16 amino acids. The germline gives CDR1 LGHDT, CDR2 YNNKEL (reference sequence). Here the CDR3 reads CASSQGAGTDTYEQYF.

The chain employs TRBV25-1 and TRBJ1-2. Germline loops: CDR1 MGHDK, CDR2 SYGVNS. This CDR3 region has 14 residues. CDR3 protein: CASSEFQENYGYTF.

The chain has TRBV9 and TRBJ1-1; absent DNA, TCRdb's TRBD1 call cannot be checked. The germline CDR1 and CDR2 sequences are SGDLS and YYNGEE. CDR3 length: 14 residues. The CDR3 protein is CASSEGAKNTEAFF.

The chain employs TRBV18 and TRBJ1-5; the D gene TCRdb calls, TRBD1, cannot be checked with no DNA. CDR1 KGHSH and CDR2 LQKENI come from the germline V gene. This CDR3 contains 18 residues. This CDR3 reads CASSPNRDRVGQNQPQHF.

The genes are TRBV7-9 and TRBJ2-3; checking the TCRdb D call of TRBD1 is not possible without DNA. The CDR3 is 15 residues long. The germline gives CDR1 SEHNR, CDR2 FQNEAQ (reference sequence). This chain's CDR3 is CASSTGSRAGDTQYF. Based on the CDR3 plus reference TRBV7-9 and TRBJ2-3, the full variable domain is DTGVSQNPRHKITKRGQNVTFRCDPISEHNRLYWYRQTLGQGPEFLTYFQNEAQLEKSRLLSDRFSAERPKGSFSTLEIQRTEQGDSAMYLCASSTGSRAGDTQYFGPGTRLTVL.

The rearrangement joins TRBV19 to TRBJ2-1; lacking DNA, the TRBD2 call made by TCRdb goes unchecked. This CDR3 is built from 15 residues. In germline, CDR1 is LNHDA, CDR2 SQIVND (reference sequence). The CDR3 protein is CASTPAGTTALEQFF.

The rearrangement joins TRBV20-1 to TRBJ2-7; checking the TCRdb D call of TRBD1 is not possible without DNA. Germline V gives CDR1 DFQATT, CDR2 SNEGSKA (reference sequence). The CDR3 is made up of 13 amino acids. The CDR3: CSAVRQKSYEQYF.

V and J are TRBV5-1 and TRBJ1-1; TCRdb lists TRBD1, though no DNA is available to test this call. The CDR3 length is 15 residues. CDR1 SGHRS and CDR2 YFSETQ come from the germline V gene. The CDR3 region is CASTFLQGAGTEAFF.

The CDR3 sequence is CASSLRQGGFADTQYF. The chain has TRBV11-2 and TRBJ2-3; TCRdb outputs TRBD1, but without DNA this stays unchecked. The V gene's germline CDR1 is SGHAT and CDR2 FQNNGV. The CDR3 is made up of 16 amino acids.

The chain uses TRBV14 and TRBJ1-3. Germline assignment: CDR1 SGHDN and CDR2 FVKESK. The CDR3 consists of 14 residues. CDR3 residues: CASSPRRQGNTIYF. Complete variable domain (other parts from reference TRBV14 and TRBJ1-3): EAGVTQFPSHSVIEKGQTVTLRCDPISGHDNLYWYRRVMGKEIKFLLHFVKESKQDESGMPNNRFLAERTGGTYSTLKVQPAELEDSGVYFCASSPRRQGNTIYFGEGSWLTVV.

This chain links TRBV27 with TRBJ1-1; TCRdb gives TRBD1 as the D gene, but with no DNA this cannot be confirmed. Germline V gene data show CDR1 as MNHEY and CDR2 as SMNVEV (reference sequence). The CDR3 extends over 13 amino acids. CDR3 loop: CASSPRTGAEAFF.

The chain has TRBV5-1 and TRBJ2-1; checking the TCRdb D call of TRBD1 is not possible without DNA. Germline V CDR1 and CDR2: SGHRS, YFSETQ. The CDR3 covers 15 residues. The CDR3 spells CASSPGQGSYNEQFF.

This chain uses TRBV7-2 with TRBJ1-2. The CDR3 runs to 13 residues. Germline values: CDR1 SGHTA, CDR2 FQGNSA. The CDR3 protein is CASSFVSPLGYTF.

The J gene is TRBJ2-2, the V gene TRBV24-1; TCRdb's D call of TRBD1 is untestable without DNA. The CDR3 spans 16 residues. Germline CDR1 reads KGHDR; CDR2 reads SFDVKD. The CDR3 here is CATSDSRGRGTGELFF.

V gene TRBV2 combines with J gene TRBJ1-5; TCRdb lists TRBD1, though no DNA is available to test this call. Germline V gene sequence: CDR1 SNHLY, CDR2 FYNNEI. The CDR3 is 14 residues long. The CDR3 reads CASSVVSGNQPQHF.

This chain joins TRBV15 and TRBJ2-1; TCRdb's D call, TRBD1, is unchecked because there is no DNA. The CDR3 is 17 amino acids. Germline V gene data show CDR1 as LNHNV and CDR2 as YYDKDF (reference sequence). The CDR3: CATSKGTGGGSYNEQFF. Full variable domain (rest looked up from reference TRBV15 and TRBJ2-1): DAMVIQNPRYQVTQFGKPVTLSCSQTLNHNVMYWYQQKSSQAPKLLFHYYDKDFNNEADTPDNFQSRRPNTSFCFLDIRSPGLGDTAMYLCATSKGTGGGSYNEQFFGPGTRLTVL.

V gene TRBV9 combines with J gene TRBJ1-1; the TCRdb call, TRBD1, lacks DNA for checking. Per germline, CDR1 SGDLS and CDR2 YYNGEE. The CDR3 spans 16 residues. The CDR3 sequence: CASSVRGDTQNTEAFF.

The chain joins TRBV6-1 to TRBJ1-5. Germline CDR1 is MNHNS and CDR2 is SASEGT. The CDR3 spans 13 residues. The CDR3 spells CASSGFSNQPQHF.

The chain combines TRBV5-1 with TRBJ2-3; TCRdb's assignment of TRBD1 cannot be checked, as there is no DNA. CDR1 and CDR2 (germline): SGHRS, YFSETQ. There are 16 residues in the CDR3. Here the CDR3 reads CASSLARGRVADTQYF.

The genes are TRBV7-3 and TRBJ2-1; TCRdb reports TRBD1, a call that lacks DNA to check it against. CDR1 and CDR2 from the germline V gene are SGHTA and FQGTGA. This CDR3 contains 15 residues. The CDR3 loop reads CASSLTRGGYNEQFF.

The V gene is TRBV20-1, the J gene TRBJ1-1; with no DNA, the TCRdb D assignment of TRBD1 cannot be verified. The CDR3 contains 12 residues. The germline gives CDR1 DFQATT, CDR2 SNEGSKA (reference sequence). The CDR3 sequence: CSAPGVRTEAFF.

V gene TRBV15 combines with J gene TRBJ2-2; TCRdb picks TRBD1, but there is no DNA to check that call. Per germline, CDR1 LNHNV and CDR2 YYDKDF (reference sequence). This CDR3 is built from 14 residues. The CDR3 region is CATSRDLGRRELFF.

This chain joins TRBV5-1 and TRBJ2-7; TCRdb proposes TRBD1, but this gene call is untestable without DNA. The CDR3 is 12 amino acids. Germline assignment: CDR1 SGHRS and CDR2 YFSETQ. CDR3: CASSFDRGEQYF.